What follows describes a single TCR beta chain. Original handling: For nucleated cells, counts were estimated from reference gene primer amplification. Sequenced by immunoSEQ multiplex PCR; TCRdb stores in-frame clones only, minus some. V and J calls and clone size are copied from that table; D and trimming were computed from the DNA. The profile covers approximately 110,000 clones, with 70% to 80% appearing a single time and 20% to 25% taken by the ten largest. This specimen belongs to a study of blood T cell repertoires in COVID-19. At the level of the study: Sites in the United States, Italy and Spain provided acute and convalescent COVID-19 samples. From T cells, B-cell-depleted T cells, or PBMCs came the material, which was cDNA or gDNA.

The V gene lost 4 bases and the J gene lost 0 bases, with 20 bases spanning the gap. This CDR3 region has 17 residues. Germline loops: CDR1 SGHRS, CDR2 YFSETQ. This chain joins TRBV5-1 and TRBJ2-7; possibly TRBD1 for D (6 bases). The origin of this receptor is a man between 65 and 85 years old with active or convalescent COVID-19. The sample consisted of peripheral blood. CDR3 DNA: TGCGCCAGCAGCCCCAATTGGGGGACACCGATCTCCTACGAGCAGTACTTC. Translated: CASSPNWGTPISYEQYF.